Listed below are T cell receptor beta chains from one sample, sequenced in a study of blood T cell repertoires in COVID-19. Clones were read by immunoSEQ multiplex PCR, and TCRdb kept only the in-frame ones, dropping some. The sample consists of about 39,000 clones, approximately 80% of them appearing once. Sequences were obtained from peripheral blood. These TCRs come from a human donor in a cohort sampled during active or convalescent COVID-19. The donor label of this sample is uncertain. Each CDR3 is given with its conserved first and last residue. D genes are given only for firm matches. The size of a clone is reported for some rows only, either as once, few or many, or as a class for expanded clones.

j_call	d_call	clone_size	v_call	cdr3_aa	cdr3_nt
TRBJ2-7	TRBD2	.	TRBV19	CATSLAGGLLNEQYF	TGTGCCACCTCCTTAGCGGGAGGGCTACTTAACGAGCAGTACTTC
TRBJ1-1	.	once	TRBV15	CATSRYRAMNTEAFF	TGTGCCACCAGCAGGTACAGGGCGATGAACACTGAAGCTTTCTTT
TRBJ1-1	.	.	TRBV3-1/TRBV3-2	CASSQGRLTEAFF	TGTGCCAGCAGCCAGGGCAGGCTTACTGAAGCTTTCTTT
TRBJ1-2	.	.	TRBV4-1	CASSQEGDGTRGGYTF	TGCGCCAGCAGCCAAGAAGGGGACGGAACCAGGGGAGGCTACACCTTC
TRBJ2-5	TRBD2	.	TRBV2	CASGWGLLDGETQYF	TGTGCCAGCGGTTGGGGACTATTGGATGGAGAGACCCAGTACTTC
TRBJ2-1	TRBD2	.	TRBV4-3	CASSHGGGRVYNEQFF	TGCGCCAGCAGCCATGGGGGCGGGAGGGTCTACAATGAGCAGTTCTTC
TRBJ2-5	.	.	TRBV3-1/TRBV3-2	CASSQEGGAETQYF	TGTGCCAGCAGCCAAGAAGGGGGGGCAGAGACCCAGTACTTC
TRBJ2-3	.	.	TRBV5-1	CASSSRGSGTLDTQYF	TGCGCCAGCAGCTCCCGTGGGAGCGGGACATTAGATACGCAGTATTTT
TRBJ2-2	TRBD1	.	TRBV18	CASSSERQGANTGELFF	TGTGCCAGCTCATCCGAGAGACAGGGAGCGAACACCGGGGAGCTGTTTTTT
TRBJ2-7	TRBD2	.	TRBV7-9	CASSPIGRGNEQYF	TGTGCCAGCAGCCCTATCGGGAGGGGAAACGAGCAGTACTTC
TRBJ1-5	.	.	TRBV6-5	CASSLTGLQPQHF	TGTGCCAGCAGCCTGACAGGCCTTCAGCCCCAGCATTTT
TRBJ1-2	TRBD1	.	TRBV18	CASSLRTGPSYGYTF	TGTGCCAGCTCACTTCGGACAGGGCCCAGCTATGGCTACACCTTC
TRBJ1-2	.	.	TRBV4-1	CASSPRGNNYGYTF	TGCGCCAGCAGCCCCAGGGGAAATAACTATGGCTACACCTTC
TRBJ2-7	.	.	TRBV6-5	CASSRSPSYEQYF	TGTGCCAGCTCTCGTAGCCCCTCCTACGAGCAGTACTTC
TRBJ2-6	.	once	TRBV6-5	CASSYSQTGANVLTF	TGTGCCAGCAGTTACTCTCAGACTGGGGCCAACGTCCTGACTTTC
TRBJ2-1	.	.	TRBV4-1	CASSQERRPRNNEQFF	TGCGCCAGCAGCCAAGAGAGGAGGCCCCGAAACAATGAGCAGTTCTTC
TRBJ2-7	TRBD1	.	TRBV27	CASSFRDSGSYEQYF	TGTGCCAGCAGTTTCCGGGACAGCGGATCCTACGAGCAGTACTTC
TRBJ2-3	.	.	TRBV24-1	CATSDLRGTDTQYF	TGTGCCACCAGTGATTTGCGAGGCACAGATACGCAGTATTTT
TRBJ2-1	.	many	TRBV11-2	CASSLGGDYNEQFF	TGTGCCAGCAGCTTAGGGGGAGATTACAATGAGCAGTTCTTC
TRBJ2-1	TRBD2	.	TRBV11-2	CASSPTSGNYNEQFF	TGTGCCAGCAGCCCGACTAGCGGGAATTACAATGAGCAGTTCTTC
TRBJ1-2	.	.	TRBV6-5	CASSTADGYTF	TGTGCCAGCAGTACCGCGGATGGCTACACCTTC
TRBJ2-1	TRBD2	.	TRBV24-1	CATSVLAGSYNEQFF	TGTGCCACCAGTGTCTTAGCGGGCTCCTACAATGAGCAGTTCTTC
TRBJ2-1	.	.	TRBV5-5	CASSLAEDSRGFF	TGTGCCAGCAGCTTGGCCGAGGACTCCCGCGGGTTCTTC
TRBJ2-5	TRBD2	.	TRBV9	CASSVGAFSGGRETQYF	TGTGCCAGCAGCGTAGGGGCTTTCAGCGGGGGACGAGAGACCCAGTACTTC
TRBJ2-7	.	once	TRBV4-3	CASSQRWASVYEQYF	TGCGCCAGCAGCCAACGATGGGCTAGCGTCTACGAGCAGTACTTC
TRBJ2-4	TRBD2	.	TRBV4-2	CASSQELPGLAGAKNIQYF	TGTGCCAGCAGCCAAGAACTACCGGGACTAGCGGGAGCCAAAAACATTCAGTACTTC
TRBJ1-5	.	.	TRBV9	CASSVGGGNQPQHF	TGTGCCAGCAGCGTAGGGGGCGGCAATCAGCCCCAGCATTTT
TRBJ1-2	.	.	TRBV5-6	CASSSNPRHGYTF	TGTGCCAGCAGCTCGAATCCGAGGCATGGCTACACCTTC
TRBJ2-5	.	once	TRBV5-6	CASSSTGPETQYF	TGTGCCAGCAGCTCAACGGGTCCGGAGACCCAGTACTTC